What follows are 24 T cell receptor beta chains derived from one specimen sequenced in a study of T cells in Graves' hyperthyroidism and ophthalmopathy. It was RNA transcripts that yielded the amplified TCR beta CDR3 regions. The HTBI primer set drove a first-round RT-PCR of the TCR CDR3. Via MiXCR, TCRdb re-called the multiplex PCR reads, giving one row per CDR3 protein. Seen here are around 450,000 distinct CDR3 sequences, less than 20% observed once, and the top ten hold around 14%. Sequencing was performed on blood. The receptors come from a woman aged 18-29 years with Graves' hyperthyroidism.

The chain uses TRBV11-2 and TRBJ2-3, with 11 bases identical to TRBD2. The CDR3 extends over 19 amino acids. The V gene's germline CDR1 is SGHAT and CDR2 FQNNGV. V lost 5 bases to trimming and J lost 1 base; unmatched junction nucleotides: 14. CDR3 protein: CASSPTHPGLAARTDTQYF. CDR3 in DNA: TGTGCCAGCAGCCCCACACACCCGGGACTAGCGGCCCGCACAGATACGCAGTATTTT.

The J gene is TRBJ1-1, the V gene TRBV19; 7 bases map to TRBD1. The ends lost 5 bases at V and 6 bases at J; junction bases unmatched: 6. The CDR3 runs 13 residues. The germline gives CDR1 LNHDA, CDR2 SQIVND (reference sequence). CDR3 coding DNA: TGTGCCAGTAGTTTCAGGGGGGATCCTGAAGCTTTCTTT. Protein sequence: CASSFRGDPEAFF.

The chain combines TRBV7-9 with TRBJ2-5, with 10 bases aligning to TRBD1. The V segment lost 5 bases and the J segment 5 bases; nucleotides outside the gene matches: 8. Per germline, CDR1 SEHNR and CDR2 FQNEAQ (reference sequence). The CDR3 has 15 amino acids. This CDR3 reads CASSQGQGRWETQYF. CDR3 nucleotides: TGTGCCAGCAGCCAGGGACAGGGGCGATGGGAGACCCAGTACTTC.

This clonotype was recorded at least ten times. CDR3 region: CASSSSGSDPEQYF. CDR3 coding DNA: TGTGCCAGCAGCTCTAGCGGGAGCGATCCCGAGCAGTACTTC. This sequence joins TRBV28 and TRBJ2-7, with 10 bases lining up with TRBD2. This CDR3 has 14 amino acids. The V and J ends lost 6 bases and 6 bases, in that order; junction bases with no gene match: 8. Germline loops: CDR1 MDHEN, CDR2 SYDVKM.

This clonotype was seen at least ten times. V usage is TRBV7-9 and J usage is TRBJ2-4; no clear D gene. The CDR3 loop spans 14 amino acids. Germline V gives CDR1 SEHNR, CDR2 FQNEAQ (reference sequence). V lost 1 base and J lost 3, with 7 bases in between. The CDR3, as DNA: TGTGCCAGCAGCTTAGAGTTGGACAAAAACATTCAGTACTTC. Translating it yields CASSLELDKNIQYF.

V gene TRBV28 combines with J gene TRBJ2-1, with 10 bases lining up with TRBD2. J gave up 4 bases and V 4 bases, and 4 bases lay outside the gene matches. The germline V gene has CDR1 MDHEN and CDR2 SYDVKM. The CDR3 extends over 15 amino acids. Here the CDR3 DNA reads TGTGCCAGCAGTTCGGTGACTAGCGGGTACAATGAGCAGTTCTTC. Protein sequence: CASSSVTSGYNEQFF.

The chain is built from TRBV20-1 and TRBJ2-4; TRBD1 is a possible D gene (5 bases). Germline loops: CDR1 DFQATT, CDR2 SNEGSKA (reference sequence). V lost 6 bases and J 2 bases, leaving 14 bases between the germline ends. The CDR3 extends over 14 amino acids. The CDR3 DNA sequence: TGCAGTGCAGGGGTTTCGCTACCCAAAAACATTCAGTACTTC. Translated, it gives CSAGVSLPKNIQYF.

This clonotype was seen more than once but under ten times. Here the CDR3 reads CASSVSGSEQYF. The CDR3 DNA follows: TGTGCCAGCAGCGTGTCAGGAAGCGAGCAGTACTTC. This chain joins TRBV9 and TRBJ2-7; D remains unclear. CDR1 is SGDLS, CDR2 YYNGEE, per germline. The CDR3 is 12 amino acids. Trimming cost V 2 bases and J 6 bases, with 9 bases left between them.

This clonotype was recorded at least ten times. The V call is TRBV7-8, the J call TRBJ1-5; 9 nucleotides match TRBD1. CDR3 length: 14 residues. With V trimmed by 5 bases and J by 5 bases, 4 bases remained unmatched. The germline gives CDR1 SGHVS, CDR2 FQNEAQ. The chain's CDR3 is CASSQDRGYQPQHF. The CDR3 nucleotides are TGTGCCAGCAGCCAGGACAGGGGCTATCAGCCCCAGCATTTT.

This clonotype has at least ten counts. The CDR3 coding sequence is TGCAGTGCTAGTGCGGACACATCCCAAGAGACCCAGTACTTC. As protein: CSASADTSQETQYF. The chain combines TRBV20-1 with TRBJ2-5, with D possibly TRBD1 on 5 matching bases. This CDR3 region has 14 residues. V lost 3 bases and J 1 base, leaving 12 bases between the germline ends. Per germline, CDR1 DFQATT and CDR2 SNEGSKA (reference sequence).

This clonotype was detected ten times or more. The genes are TRBV3-1 and TRBJ1-1, with D unresolved. The CDR3 runs to 12 residues. V was cut by 3 bases and J by 7 bases, with 9 bases left in between. CDR1 is LGHDT, CDR2 YNNKEL, per germline (reference sequence). CDR3 protein: CASSQGGNEAFF. DNA for the CDR3: TGTGCCAGCAGCCAGGGAGGTAATGAAGCTTTCTTT.

CDR3 residues: CASSLGLVGGGDTQYF. The CDR3 nucleotides read TGTGCCAGCAGCTTGGGACTAGTCGGGGGGGGAGATACGCAGTATTTT. V gene TRBV5-6 combines with J gene TRBJ2-3; the match to TRBD2 covers 8 bases. This CDR3 contains 16 residues. Trimming at V came to 0 bases and at J to 5 bases, leaving 8 bases not matched to a gene. CDR1 and CDR2 (germline): SGHDT, YYEEEE.

This clonotype was observed at least ten times. The chain carries TRBV29-1 and TRBJ2-3; 16 nucleotides match TRBD2. Germline V gives CDR1 SQVTM, CDR2 ANQGSEA. V gave up 6 bases and J gave up 2 bases; unmatched junction bases: 5. The CDR3 runs to 16 residues. The CDR3: CSVAGTSGRVTDTQYF. DNA of the CDR3: TGCAGCGTCGCCGGGACTAGCGGGAGGGTCACAGATACGCAGTATTTT.

This clonotype has only a few counts. The rearrangement joins TRBV5-1 to TRBJ1-2, with unresolved D. From germline, CDR1 is SGHRS and CDR2 YFSETQ. The ends were cut back, 5 bases at V and 5 bases at J, with 13 bases in the middle. The CDR3 sequence is 13 residues long. The CDR3 DNA is TGCGCCAGCAGTTTCGAGGGAGGTTATGGCTACACCTTC. It codes for CASSFEGGYGYTF. Based on the CDR3 plus reference TRBV5-1 and TRBJ1-2, the full variable domain is KAGVTQTPRYLIKTRGQQVTLSCSPISGHRSVSWYQQTPGQGLQFLFEYFSETQRNKGNFPGRFSGRQFSNSRSEMNVSTLELGDSALYLCASSFEGGYGYTFGSGTRLTVV.

This clonotype was observed a handful of times. This chain links TRBV5-8 with TRBJ2-3, with 9 positions matching TRBD2. The CDR3 has 16 residues. Germline V lookup: CDR1 SGHTS, CDR2 YDEGEE. Trimming at V came to 4 bases and at J to 4 bases, leaving 10 bases not matched to a gene. CDR3 loop: CASSGGRGGHPDTQYF. The DNA of the CDR3 is TGTGCCAGCAGCGGAGGGCGGGGGGGCCACCCAGATACGCAGTATTTT.

The chain has TRBV4-1 and TRBJ2-5, with 11 nucleotides matching TRBD2. The CDR3 runs to 20 residues. The V and J ends lost 1 base and 0 bases, in that order; junction bases with no gene match: 13. Germline V gives CDR1 MGHRA, CDR2 YSYEKL. CDR3 sequence reads: CASSQVLALAGARHQETQYF. The CDR3 region has the DNA TGCGCCAGCAGCCAAGTGTTAGCACTAGCGGGGGCCAGACACCAAGAGACCCAGTACTTC.

This clonotype appeared many times. V usage is TRBV20-1 and J usage is TRBJ2-7; the D gene is possibly TRBD1 (5 bases). Per germline, CDR1 DFQATT and CDR2 SNEGSKA (reference sequence). This CDR3 is 13 amino acids long. V gave up 6 bases and J gave up 4 bases, with 16 bases separating them. CDR3 in amino acids: CSAGAGNRYEQYF. In nucleotides, the CDR3 is TGCAGTGCAGGGGCAGGGAACCGGTACGAGCAGTACTTC.

This clonotype was counted ten times or more. The chain carries TRBV6-1 and TRBJ1-5, with D possibly TRBD1 on 6 matching bases. With 6 bases removed from V and 6 bases from J, the gap between germline ends came to 12 bases. Germline V CDR1 and CDR2: MNHNS, SASEGT. This CDR3 has 13 amino acids. The CDR3 loop is CASSTTGFQPQHF. CDR3 DNA: TGTGCCAGCAGCACCACAGGGTTTCAGCCCCAGCATTTT.

The sample holds many counts of this clonotype. The chain links TRBV7-8 to TRBJ2-1, with 8 bases matching TRBD2. The V gene end was trimmed by 5 bases and the J gene end by 3 bases; junction bases not matched to a gene: 9. CDR1 SGHVS and CDR2 FQNEAQ come from the germline V gene. This CDR3 comprises 16 residues. The CDR3, as DNA: TGTGCCAGCAGCCGGAGGCAAGCGGGAGTCTACAATGAGCAGTTCTTC. Its protein is CASSRRQAGVYNEQFF.

This clonotype was detected ten times or more. V gene TRBV2 combines with J gene TRBJ2-1; no clear D gene. The CDR3 covers 13 residues. The V gene's germline CDR1 is SNHLY and CDR2 FYNNEI. Between the trimmed V and J ends, which lost 2 bases and 5 bases, there was a span of 7 bases. CDR3 coding DNA: TGTGCCAGCAGTGAATTCAAAAACAATGAGCAGTTCTTC. Translation: CASSEFKNNEQFF.

The genes are TRBV10-3 and TRBJ2-5, with 8 positions matching TRBD2. Germline CDR1 reads ENHRY; CDR2 reads SYGVKD. The CDR3 totals 17 residues. V trimming: 10 bases; J trimming: 2 bases; junction bases outside the gene matches: 18. The CDR3 reads CATSRTLARGGQETQYF. The DNA for the CDR3 is TGTGCCACCTCGCGGACCCTAGCGCGCGGGGGGCAAGAGACCCAGTACTTC.

The chain is built from TRBV6-1 and TRBJ2-1; 14 nucleotides align to TRBD2. V was pared by 3 bases and J by 7 bases, with 11 bases of the junction left unmatched. There are 18 residues in the CDR3. From germline, CDR1 is MNHNS and CDR2 SASEGT. The CDR3 DNA is TGTGCCAGCAGTGAGAGCACCGGGACTAGCGGGGGAGTGAATGAGCAGTTCTTC. This translates into CASSESTGTSGGVNEQFF.

Many counts were recorded for this clonotype. The V and J genes are TRBV27 and TRBJ2-5; 7 bases fit TRBD2. The CDR3 consists of 14 residues. The V segment lost 5 bases and the J segment 5 bases; nucleotides outside the gene matches: 8. From germline, CDR1 is MNHEY and CDR2 SMNVEV (reference sequence). CDR3 coding DNA: TGTGCCAGCAGTCAAGGACTAGGTCGGGAGACCCAGTACTTC. Translation: CASSQGLGRETQYF.

This clonotype was seen many times. J is TRBJ1-1 and V is TRBV7-9; the D gene is possibly TRBD1 (5 bases). Germline V CDR1 and CDR2: SEHNR, FQNEAQ (reference sequence). This CDR3 spans 14 amino acids. V was shortened by 0 bases and J by 4 bases, with 9 bases between the two germline ends. In DNA form, the CDR3 reads TGTGCCAGCAGCTTAGCTGAGGGGAGCACTGAAGCTTTCTTT. Residues: CASSLAEGSTEAFF.